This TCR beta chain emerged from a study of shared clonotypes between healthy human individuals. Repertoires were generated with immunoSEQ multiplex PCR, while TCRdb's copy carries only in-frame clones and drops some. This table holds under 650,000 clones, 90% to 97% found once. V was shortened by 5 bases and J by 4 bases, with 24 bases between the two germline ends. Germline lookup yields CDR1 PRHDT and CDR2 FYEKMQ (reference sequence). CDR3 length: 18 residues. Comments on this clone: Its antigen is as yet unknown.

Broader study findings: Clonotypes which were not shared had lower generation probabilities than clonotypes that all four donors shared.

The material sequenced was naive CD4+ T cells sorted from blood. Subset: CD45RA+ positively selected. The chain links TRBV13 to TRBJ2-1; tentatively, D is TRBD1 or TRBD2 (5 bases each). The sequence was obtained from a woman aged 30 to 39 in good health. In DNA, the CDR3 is TGTGCCAGCAGCCCCATGGTGGGGCGGACTGTTCTATACAATGAGCAGTTCTTC. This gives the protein CASSPMVGRTVLYNEQFF.